Presented here are 6 T cell receptor beta chains from one specimen sequenced in a study of blood T cell repertoires in COVID-19. Sequenced by immunoSEQ multiplex PCR; TCRdb stores in-frame clones only, minus some. The data show roughly 180,000 clones, 82% seen once. Sequenced input: PBMCs or T cells enriched from blood (not recorded which). These receptors all come from a man in his 60s who had recovered from COVID-19.

This rearrangement joins TRBV7-9 to TRBJ2-7; 8 bases are a match to TRBD1. The CDR3 has 14 residues. The germline V gene has CDR1 SEHNR and CDR2 FQNEAQ (reference sequence). With 3 bases clipped from V and 5 bases from J, the junction kept 6 bases outside the gene matches. CDR3 sequence: CASSFGQGAHEQYF. In nucleotides, the CDR3 is TGTGCCAGCAGCTTTGGTCAGGGGGCCCACGAGCAGTACTTC.

V usage is TRBV3-1 (or the pseudogene TRBV3-2) and J usage is TRBJ1-6; TRBD1 matches at 7 bases. From germline, CDR1 is LGHDT and CDR2 YNNKEL (reference sequence). Losses at the gene ends were 4 bases for V and 8 bases for J; bases not matched to a gene: 5. The CDR3 totals 14 residues. In nucleotides, the CDR3 is TGTGCCAGCAGCCGTCGACAGGGTGATTCACCCCTCCACTTT. Residues: CASSRRQGDSPLHF.

The gene calls are TRBV5-4 and TRBJ2-2, with TRBD1 matching over 7 bases. This CDR3 comprises 15 residues. The V and J ends lost 3 bases and 4 bases, in that order; junction bases with no gene match: 6. CDR1 and CDR2 from the germline V gene are SGHNT and YYREEE (reference sequence). Here the CDR3 DNA reads TGTGCCAGCAGCTGGTGGGACAGATCCACCGGGGAGCTGTTTTTT. Translation gives CASSWWDRSTGELFF.

The genes are TRBV24-1 and TRBJ2-1; possibly TRBD1 for D (6 bases). Germline CDR1 reads KGHDR; CDR2 reads SFDVKD. V was shortened by 9 bases and J by 0 bases, with 11 bases between the two germline ends. This CDR3 spans 14 amino acids. As DNA, the CDR3 is TGTGCCACCTCGACAGGTACCTCCTACAATGAGCAGTTCTTC. It encodes CATSTGTSYNEQFF.

This sequence joins TRBV7-2 and TRBJ2-1; TRBD2 agrees at 9 bases. The CDR3 runs 17 residues. CDR1 is SGHTA and CDR2 is FQGNSA in the germline V gene. The ends lost 10 bases at V and 6 bases at J; junction bases unmatched: 19. The CDR3 spells CATSGGGSGRLGNEQFF. The CDR3 DNA follows: TGTGCCACATCGGGGGGTGGTAGCGGGAGATTAGGCAATGAGCAGTTCTTC.

The V call is TRBV7-3, the J call TRBJ2-2; D may be TRBD1 (5 bases). From germline, CDR1 is SGHTA and CDR2 FQGTGA. Trimming stripped 2 bases from V and 7 bases from J, with 14 bases between. This CDR3 comprises 15 residues. The CDR3 here is CASSLQGFVGGELFF. The CDR3 DNA follows: TGTGCCAGCAGCTTACAGGGATTTGTCGGCGGGGAGCTGTTTTTT.